This T cell receptor (beta chain) was found in a study of blood T cell repertoires in COVID-19. Deletions cut 0 bases from V and 4 bases from J, with 21 bases between. Germline CDR1 reads SGHNT; CDR2 reads YYREEE (reference sequence). This CDR3 is 18 amino acids long. Study processing details: From reference gene primer amplification, estimates of nucleated cell counts were derived. Libraries were prepared by immunoSEQ multiplex PCR; TCRdb keeps only in-frame clonotypes and omits some of them. Clone size and V and J calls were adopted from that table, with D and trimming inferred from the DNA. The sample contains approximately 280,000 clones, 75% to 85% of which appear only once.

What was sequenced was peripheral blood. The chain recombines TRBV5-4 with TRBJ2-3, with a tentative D call TRBD2 (5 bases). The receptor was isolated from a man aged 45 to 65 with active or convalescent COVID-19. The CDR3 protein is CASSLGRPREHSPDTQYF. The CDR3 DNA is TGTGCCAGCAGCTTGGGCCGCCCCCGGGAACACTCGCCAGATACGCAGTATTTT.